This TCR beta chain stems from a study of shared clonotypes between healthy human individuals. Germline trimming cut 7 bases from V and 3 bases from J; bases unmatched to any gene: 2. Germline CDR1 and CDR2: LNHDA and SQIVND (reference sequence). The CDR3 loop spans 12 amino acids. Profiling relied on immunoSEQ multiplex PCR, and the TCRdb table lists in-frame clones only, not all of them. The top ten hold over 13% of the sample, which has 97,000 or so clones, about 45% seen once. This sequence joins TRBV19 and TRBJ1-2, with 7 nucleotides matching TRBD1. The sequencing sample was made of PBMCs. The receptor comes from a middle-aged woman in good health. Some clones in this sample may be carry-over from other donors' samples. The CDR3: CASKGQYYGYTF. The CDR3 DNA reads TGTGCCAGTAAGGGACAGTACTATGGCTACACCTTC.